This T cell receptor (beta chain) stems from a study of blood T cell repertoires in COVID-19. Looking at the study overall: Sites across the United States, Italy and Spain contributed samples from acute and convalescent COVID-19. From T cells, B-cell-depleted T cells, or PBMCs came the material, which was cDNA or gDNA.

Trimming at V came to 4 bases and at J to 15 bases, leaving 7 bases not matched to a gene. Looked up from germline, CDR1 is SGHTA and CDR2 is FQGNSA. This CDR3 contains 12 residues. As originally analysed: Nucleated cell number was recorded as an estimate derived from reference gene primer amplification. Sequencing used immunoSEQ multiplex PCR; TCRdb keeps in-frame clones, though not all of them. V, J and clone size derive from that table, while D and trimming were established from the DNA sequence. The table shows about 99,000 clones, with roughly 83% occurring only once. The chain carries TRBV7-2 and TRBJ2-3, with 10 bases identical to TRBD2. Sequencing input: peripheral blood. This receptor was taken from a woman older than 75 with active or convalescent COVID-19. The CDR3 spells CASSSPGLAFYF. Here the CDR3 DNA reads TGTGCCAGCAGCTCTCCGGGACTAGCGTTTTATTTT.